Below are 17 T cell receptor beta chains sequenced from a single sample in a study of B cell selection in AIRE deficiency. Generated by immunoSEQ multiplex PCR, the TCRdb table keeps only in-frame clones and is missing some. The sample records roughly 18,000 clones, approximately 94% being singletons. Regulatory T cells were sorted as CD4+CD25hiCD127low/negative cells. Material: CD4+CD25+ Tregs sorted from PBMCs. These TCRs come from a human donor in good health.

The chain couples TRBV13 to TRBJ2-3; TRBD1 aligns across 7 bases. Trimming at V came to 1 base and at J to 3 bases, leaving 4 bases not matched to a gene. The CDR3 loop spans 15 amino acids. Germline V gene lookup returns CDR1 PRHDT and CDR2 FYEKMQ (reference sequence). The CDR3 bases are TGTGCCAGCAGCTTAGCAGGGGGAAGGACAGATACGCAGTATTTT. Its translation: CASSLAGGRTDTQYF.

The chain has TRBV19 and TRBJ1-2; possible D gene TRBD1, 6 bases. V was shortened by 5 bases and J by 4 bases, with 14 bases between the two germline ends. CDR1 and CDR2 from the germline V gene are LNHDA and SQIVND (reference sequence). The CDR3 is made up of 14 amino acids. CDR3: CASSSVGQIYGYTF. CDR3 DNA sequence: TGTGCCAGTAGTTCGGTAGGACAGATCTATGGCTACACCTTC.

J is TRBJ1-1 and V is TRBV6-5, with 8 bases lining up with TRBD1. The CDR3 is 13 amino acids. Germline CDR1 MNHEY, CDR2 SVGAGI. The V gene end was trimmed by 5 bases and the J gene end by 10 bases; junction bases not matched to a gene: 9. CDR3 sequence (DNA): TGTGCCAGCAGTGCCCGGGACAGGAGACGAGCTTTCTTT. Its translation: CASSARDRRRAFF.

V gene TRBV2 combines with J gene TRBJ2-1, with 14 bases that match TRBD2. The V segment lost 3 bases and the J segment 3 bases; nucleotides outside the gene matches: 13. Germline assignment: CDR1 SNHLY and CDR2 FYNNEI. The CDR3 is 20 amino acids. The CDR3 spells CASSEKWTSGRLWDYNEQFF. CDR3 bases: TGTGCCAGCAGTGAGAAGTGGACTAGCGGGAGGCTTTGGGACTACAATGAGCAGTTCTTC.

The V call is TRBV7-2, the J call TRBJ1-6, with D unclear. Germline V CDR1 and CDR2: SGHTA, FQGNSA. The CDR3 runs to 15 residues. V lost 0 bases to trimming and J lost 10 bases, with 13 bases between them. CDR3 residues: CASSLARRGGSPLHF. The CDR3 DNA reads TGTGCCAGCAGCTTAGCGAGGCGGGGAGGATCACCCCTCCACTTT. The full variable domain, with the rest looked up from reference TRBV7-2 and TRBJ1-6, is GAGVSQSPSNKVTEKGKDVELRCDPISGHTALYWYRQSLGQGLEFLIYFQGNSAPDKSGLPSDRFSAERTGGSVSTLTIQRTQQEDSAVYLCASSLARRGGSPLHFGNGTRLTVT.

The V and J genes are TRBV18 and TRBJ2-7; 8 positions match TRBD2. The germline gives CDR1 KGHSH, CDR2 LQKENI. The CDR3 loop spans 15 amino acids. V lost 1 base, J lost 5 bases, and 7 bases stayed unmatched. CDR3 bases: TGTGCCAGCTCACCACGGGCTAGCGGGCGCAACGAGCAGTACTTC. It translates to CASSPRASGRNEQYF. The complete variable domain, with remaining parts taken from reference TRBV18 and TRBJ2-7, reads NAGVMQNPRHLVRRRGQEARLRCSPMKGHSHVYWYRQLPEEGLKFMVYLQKENIIDESGMPKERFSAEFPKEGPSILRIQQVVRGDSAAYFCASSPRASGRNEQYFGPGTRLTVT.

The chain combines TRBV27 with TRBJ1-1, with D possibly TRBD1 on 6 matching bases. Germline-derived CDR1 and CDR2 are MNHEY and SMNVEV (reference sequence). The CDR3 is 15 amino acids. V was pared by 2 bases and J by 9 bases, with 19 bases between. The CDR3 here is CASSLVFQGTPQAFF. The CDR3 nucleotides are TGTGCCAGCAGTTTAGTCTTTCAGGGGACGCCTCAAGCTTTCTTT.

The rearrangement joins TRBV7-2 to TRBJ2-1, with TRBD1 identical over 9 bases. The CDR3 is 15 residues long. Germline V lookup: CDR1 SGHTA, CDR2 FQGNSA. The V segment lost 1 base and the J segment 5 bases; nucleotides outside the gene matches: 3. The CDR3 sequence is CASSLVQGANNEQFF. The DNA for the CDR3 is TGTGCCAGCAGCTTAGTACAGGGGGCGAACAATGAGCAGTTCTTC.

V gene TRBV5-1 combines with J gene TRBJ2-1; 10 bases are shared with TRBD2. J lost 3 bases, V lost 4 bases, and 10 bases had no gene match. Germline-derived CDR1 and CDR2 are SGHRS and YFSETQ. The length of the CDR3 is 17 residues. The CDR3 DNA follows: TGCGCCAGCAGCGGAGTAGCGGGAGGAACTCGCTACAATGAGCAGTTCTTC. This encodes CASSGVAGGTRYNEQFF.

The chain carries TRBV6-5 and TRBJ1-4; D is possibly TRBD1 (5 bases). This CDR3 spans 15 amino acids. CDR1 is MNHEY, CDR2 SVGAGI, per germline. Trimming took 2 bases from V and 6 from J, leaving 13 bases between them. In DNA, the CDR3 is TGTGCCAGCAGTTACGCCGGGACCGTAGATGAAAAACTGTTTTTT. Encoded protein: CASSYAGTVDEKLFF.

The chain combines TRBV29-1 with TRBJ2-5; D is perhaps TRBD1 (6 bases). The ends were cut back, 6 bases at V and 4 bases at J, with 18 bases in the middle. CDR3 size: 14 residues. Germline V gene data show CDR1 as SQVTM and CDR2 as ANQGSEA. In DNA, the CDR3 is TGCAGCGTAGCCGGGACAAGGGATAGAGAGACCCAGTACTTC. Encoded protein: CSVAGTRDRETQYF.

The chain uses TRBV5-4 and TRBJ2-5, with 10 bases that match TRBD2. Germline V lookup: CDR1 SGHNT, CDR2 YYREEE (reference sequence). The V gene end was trimmed by 3 bases and the J gene end by 5 bases; junction bases not matched to a gene: 7. The CDR3 extends over 15 amino acids. CDR3 sequence reads: CASSWVAGGGETQYF. The CDR3, as DNA: TGTGCCAGCAGCTGGGTAGCGGGAGGAGGTGAGACCCAGTACTTC.

The chain carries TRBV2 and TRBJ2-1; D is ambiguous. The length of the CDR3 is 12 residues. V was trimmed by 6 bases and J by 9 bases, leaving 12 bases between them. CDR1 and CDR2 (germline): SNHLY, FYNNEI. Here the CDR3 DNA reads TGTGCCAGCAGATTACCACCGGGTGAGCAGTTCTTC. Protein: CASRLPPGEQFF.

The chain combines TRBV27 with TRBJ2-2, with TRBD1 matching 8 bases. V was clipped by 5 bases and J by 1 base; unmatched bases: 9. CDR3 length equals 17 residues. Germline values: CDR1 MNHEY, CDR2 SMNVEV (reference sequence). This CDR3 is CASSQYGQGLNTGELFF. CDR3 coding DNA: TGTGCCAGCAGTCAGTACGGACAGGGATTGAACACCGGGGAGCTGTTTTTT.

The chain recombines TRBV28 with TRBJ1-4, with TRBD1 as a possible D gene (6 bases). Germline CDR1 MDHEN, CDR2 SYDVKM. This CDR3 region has 16 residues. The V end lost 3 bases, the J end lost 4 bases, and 15 bases lay between the germline ends. The CDR3 protein is CASSFVLGGINEKLFF. The CDR3 nucleotides read TGTGCCAGCAGTTTTGTATTAGGGGGTATTAATGAAAAACTGTTTTTT.

This chain joins TRBV28 and TRBJ2-1; 8 bases agree with TRBD1. CDR1 is MDHEN, CDR2 SYDVKM, per germline. Trimming at V came to 3 bases and at J to 5 bases, leaving 6 bases not matched to a gene. The CDR3 is 15 amino acids. The chain's CDR3 is CASSFRDRGNNEQFF. DNA for the CDR3: TGTGCCAGCAGTTTCCGCGACAGGGGAAACAATGAGCAGTTCTTC.

The CDR3 bases are TGTGCCAGCGTCCCTCCCCTCGGACTAGCGGGTTCCTACAATGAGCAGTTCTTC. Amino acids: CASVPPLGLAGSYNEQFF. This rearrangement joins TRBV11-1 to TRBJ2-1; 11 nucleotides align to TRBD2. CDR1 SGHAT and CDR2 FQDESV come from the germline V gene (reference sequence). Trimming at V came to 8 bases and at J to 1 base, leaving 13 bases not matched to a gene. This CDR3 is 18 amino acids long.